These 11 T cell receptor beta chains came from one sample sequenced in a study of T-cell reconstitution after alpha-beta-depleted transplantation in children. TCRbeta library preparation incorporated unique molecular identifiers. Each CDR3 protein is one row after TCRdb ran MiXCR on the PCR reads. The profile shows about 690,000 distinct CDR3 sequences, roughly 17% of them singletons. The sample was PBMCs from the stem cell graft donor, taken from the stem cell graft. These receptors were taken from a human donor who donated a stem cell graft to a child with acute myeloid leukemia.

This clonotype was seen at least ten times. This chain links TRBV20-1 with TRBJ2-1, with D maybe TRBD2 (5 bases). The CDR3 runs 15 residues. The germline V gene has CDR1 DFQATT and CDR2 SNEGSKA (reference sequence). Trimming stripped 5 bases from V and 2 bases from J, with 16 bases between. CDR3 protein: CSASPPLGAYNEQFF. As DNA, the CDR3 is TGCAGTGCTTCCCCCCCTCTCGGGGCCTACAATGAGCAGTTCTTC.

The chain combines TRBV28 with TRBJ1-5; D gene unclear. The germline V and J ends were trimmed by 4 bases and 3 bases, with 10 bases remaining between them. Germline CDR1 MDHEN, CDR2 SYDVKM. There are 14 residues in the CDR3. CDR3 residues: CASSSQSDNQPQHF. The CDR3 DNA sequence: TGTGCCAGCAGTTCACAGTCCGACAATCAGCCCCAGCATTTT.

This clonotype was recorded many times. The chain carries TRBV10-3 and TRBJ1-6; D remains unclear. Germline values: CDR1 ENHRY, CDR2 SYGVKD. CDR3 length: 12 residues. Trimming removed 6 bases at V and 7 bases at J, with 7 bases between. The CDR3 here is CAIREGNSPLHF. CDR3 coding DNA: TGTGCCATCAGGGAAGGAAATTCACCCCTCCACTTT.

This clonotype was picked up a small number of times. V and J are TRBV12-3 or TRBV12-4 and TRBJ1-6; the D gene is possibly TRBD1 (6 bases). CDR3 size: 14 residues. Trimming cost V 3 bases and J 5 bases, with 8 bases left between them. This CDR3 is CASSFGQNNSPLHF. The CDR3 coding sequence is TGTGCCAGCAGTTTCGGACAGAATAATTCACCCCTCCACTTT.

This clonotype was detected a few times. The rearrangement uses TRBV7-8 and TRBJ2-1, with 7 nucleotides matching TRBD2. The V and J ends lost 4 bases and 5 bases, in that order; junction bases with no gene match: 5. This CDR3 contains 14 residues. Germline values: CDR1 SGHVS, CDR2 FQNEAQ. The CDR3 reads CASSSGGINNEQFF. For the CDR3, the DNA is TGTGCCAGCAGCTCGGGGGGAATAAACAATGAGCAGTTCTTC.

CDR3 coding DNA: TGCAGTGCTAGGCGGTTAGCGGGGGGGAAGATGCCCACCGGGGAGCTGTTTTTT. The encoded protein is CSARRLAGGKMPTGELFF. V and J are TRBV20-1 and TRBJ2-2, with 11 bases that match TRBD2. With 3 bases clipped from V and 4 bases from J, the junction kept 13 bases outside the gene matches. There are 18 residues in the CDR3. Germline CDR1 DFQATT, CDR2 SNEGSKA (reference sequence).

This clonotype was picked up many times. This chain uses TRBV12-3 or TRBV12-4 with TRBJ1-2; 7 bases line up with TRBD1. The CDR3 spans 14 residues. V lost 6 bases and J lost 7; bases outside the gene matches: 11. CDR3 residues: CASRLAGGRAGYTF. The CDR3 coding sequence is TGTGCCAGCAGACTAGCAGGGGGGCGAGCTGGCTACACCTTC.

This clonotype was found a few times. The J gene is TRBJ2-3, the V gene TRBV10-3; a weak D match, TRBD2 (6 bases). The CDR3 sequence is 14 residues long. V shed 6 bases and J shed 1 base, with 11 bases lying between them. Germline values: CDR1 ENHRY, CDR2 SYGVKD. The CDR3: CAISPGLRTDTQYF. CDR3 bases: TGTGCCATCAGCCCGGGACTTCGCACAGATACGCAGTATTTT.

The V gene is TRBV20-1, the J gene TRBJ2-7; D is possibly TRBD2 (7 bases). The V end lost 5 bases, the J end lost 3 bases, and 17 bases lay between the germline ends. The CDR3 is 14 residues long. CDR1 and CDR2 from the germline V gene are DFQATT and SNEGSKA (reference sequence). The CDR3 DNA reads TGCAGTGCTCCTTTACAGGGAGGGGACTACGAGCAGTACTTC. Its translation is CSAPLQGGDYEQYF.

This clonotype was observed a handful of times. CDR3 DNA sequence: TGTGCCAGCACTTACGGGTCAGGACTAGCCAAAAACATTCAGTACTTC. Translated, it gives CASTYGSGLAKNIQYF. The J gene is TRBJ2-4, the V gene TRBV12-3 or TRBV12-4, with a weak D call TRBD2 (5 bases). V gave up 7 bases and J gave up 0 bases, with 16 bases separating them. The CDR3 is 16 residues long.

V and J are TRBV28 and TRBJ2-5, with 7 bases aligning to TRBD1. Germline lookup yields CDR1 MDHEN and CDR2 SYDVKM. The CDR3 spans 13 residues. V lost 2 bases to trimming and J lost 7 bases; unmatched junction nucleotides: 4. CDR3 DNA: TGTGCCAGCAGTTTAGAGGGGGCGCGGACCCAGTACTTC. Translated, it gives CASSLEGARTQYF. Full variable domain (outside the CDR3, taken from reference TRBV28 and TRBJ2-5): DVKVTQSSRYLVKRTGEKVFLECVQDMDHENMFWYRQDPGLGLRLIYFSYDVKMKEKGDIPEGYSVSREKKERFSLILESASTNQTSMYLCASSLEGARTQYFGPGTRLLVL.